This paragraph reports one TCR beta chain. This clone showed up just once. The specificity of this receptor is unknown. No much larger clone is present one base from it, and per-base qualities are unavailable. The sample belongs to a study of T cell responses to AZD1222 COVID-19 vaccine (dated by TCRdb to about 2021). As for the study more broadly: A total of under 250 trial participants underwent TCR sequencing, of whom roughly 210 had received two doses of AZD1222 and around 25 had received two doses of the MenACWY control vaccine. Trial participants were enrolled by age into subgroups of 18-55, 56-69 and 70-plus years, and 148, 28 and 57 TCR-sequenced participants, respectively, were included in these subgroups. Broader findings and caveats from the paper: After two AZD1222 doses, spike-specific TCR breadth and depth were significantly higher than at day 0 and than in MenACWY recipients. Only five to seven AZD1222 recipients were SARS-CoV-2 seropositive at baseline, limiting conclusions about previously exposed vaccinees. No day 14 peak-response samples were available, so repertoires were characterized only after the peak T cell response. In the small 56-69-year group, the increase in depth fell short of significance, most likely because of low power. Participants were mostly white British, with more females than males. The authors suggested clonal diversity may have been underestimated. Epitopes outside the regions mutated in the B.1.351 and B.1.1.7 variants were reportedly recognized by nearly half of the unique spike-specific TCRs. The vaccine-associated CD4 TCRs covered the entire spike protein, and the dominant responses fell in regions 160-218 and 743-854.

The CDR3 regions of human TCRbeta chains were analyzed by immunosequencing. On the authors' methods: TCRs in the repertoires were matched against a reference library of SARS-CoV-2-specific TCRs that had been generated with the MIRA antigen-specificity platform. Breadth was defined as the fraction of unique TCRs that were SARS-CoV-2-associated, and depth was defined as the fraction of total T cells that were SARS-CoV-2-associated. Using the MIRA data, each spike-specific TCR was assigned both to the spike region to which the TCR was reactive and to a CD4 or CD8 class. Log10-transformed breadth and depth values were compared by one-way ANOVA with Sidak's multiple comparisons tests. The immuneACCESS repertoire file appears here via TCRdb, limited to in-frame rearrangements. These files lack a portion of the clones; in checked studies, under half of the deficit traces to unresolved V genes, and the cause of the others is not known. V, J and clone size are those of that table, while D and trimming were read from the DNA. This sample has 150,000 to 170,000 clones in its table, and about 90% of those were observed once. Of the sample, 4.5% to 6% is held by the ten largest clones.

The time point label of this sample denotes: baseline before first vaccination. Read against the paper, the sample's treatment or condition label means: meningococcal conjugate vaccine given as trial control. Vaccinee samples were obtained from the UK trials COV001 and COV002, which included a single-blind randomized controlled phase 2/3 trial of AZD1222 (ChAdOx1 nCoV-19) in healthy adults. For TCRbeta chain sequencing, PBMC samples were collected from trial participants at day 0 and at day 28 after the second dose. The CDR3 holds 14 amino acids from the cysteine to the phenylalanine. The DNA shown is the 42-base CDR3, in frame from base 1.

The sample was peripheral blood, taken on day 0 of MenACWY control vaccination. The sequence joins TRBV21-1 to TRBJ1-1. TRBV21-1 is a documented pseudogene. This TCR derives from an adult in good health. The CDR3: CASTGPGLRPEAFF. The bases read TGTGCCAGCACGGGGCCAGGGCTGAGACCCGAAGCTTTCTTT.